These T cell receptor beta chains were read from a single sample in a study of early T cells in non-severe SARS-CoV-2 infection. MiXCR, run by TCRdb on the 5' RACE reads, gives a single entry per CDR3 protein. Seen here are about 25,000 distinct CDR3 sequences, nearly 5% observed once, and the top ten hold 5% to 8%. Sequences were obtained from whole blood. These receptors came from an adult who was a healthcare worker with PCR-confirmed SARS-CoV-2 infection or an uninfected control (not recorded which). The CDR3 runs from the conserved cysteine through the conserved F or W. The D gene is left open where the match is weak. The size of a clone is reported for some rows only, either as once, few or many, or as a class for expanded clones.

cdr3_aa	cdr3_nt	j_call	v_call	d_call	cdr3_length	clone_size
CASSFRNEQYF	TGTGCCAGCAGCTTCAGGAACGAGCAGTACTTC	TRBJ2-7	TRBV7-6	.	11	many
CSLRGAYNEQFF	TGCAGCCTGAGAGGGGCTTACAATGAGCAGTTCTTC	TRBJ2-1	TRBV29-1	.	12	medium-sized
CASSLQSSGNTIYF	TGTGCCAGCAGCCTCCAGTCCTCTGGAAACACCATATATTTT	TRBJ1-3	TRBV7-6	.	14	many
CATSELRDRGPVNTGELFF	TGTGCCACCAGTGAGCTCCGGGACAGGGGGCCTGTGAACACCGGGGAGCTGTTTTTT	TRBJ2-2	TRBV24-1	TRBD1	19	many
CASSFQENTEAFF	TGTGCCAGCAGTTTTCAGGAGAACACTGAAGCTTTCTTT	TRBJ1-1	TRBV6-6	.	13	medium-sized
CASSSAGTGSYEQYF	TGTGCCAGCAGCTCAGCCGGGACTGGCTCCTACGAGCAGTACTTC	TRBJ2-7	TRBV7-2	.	15	many
CASSEQGRTEAFF	TGCGCCAGCAGTGAACAGGGGAGGACTGAAGCTTTCTTT	TRBJ1-1	TRBV5-1	TRBD1	13	.
CASSLDSYNEQFF	TGTGCCAGCAGCTTGGACTCTTACAATGAGCAGTTCTTC	TRBJ2-1	TRBV7-3	.	13	many
CASSPLATHNEQFF	TGTGCCAGCAGTCCCCTAGCCACCCACAATGAGCAGTTCTTC	TRBJ2-1	TRBV6-5	.	14	once
CASSLNTNYGYTF	TGTGCCAGCAGCCTCAACACCAACTATGGCTACACCTTC	TRBJ1-2	TRBV12-3/TRBV12-4	.	13	many
CASSKGQGMDTQYF	TGTGCCAGCAGCAAGGGACAGGGTATGGATACGCAGTATTTT	TRBJ2-3	TRBV11-2	TRBD1	14	many
CASSLSEAPSSIYEQYF	TGTGCCAGCAGTTTATCTGAGGCGCCCAGCTCGATCTACGAGCAGTACTTC	TRBJ2-7	TRBV28	.	17	many
CASSRPTRMNTEAFF	TGTGCCAGCAGTCGCCCGACAAGGATGAACACTGAAGCTTTCTTT	TRBJ1-1	TRBV6-6	.	15	many
CATSDPTSGRYDNEQFF	TGTGCCACCAGTGATCCGACTAGCGGGAGGTATGACAATGAGCAGTTCTTC	TRBJ2-1	TRBV24-1	TRBD2	17	.
CSARRQGNTIYF	TGCAGTGCTAGGCGGCAGGGAAACACCATATATTTT	TRBJ1-3	TRBV20-1	.	12	.
CASSPRLRSGTDTQYF	TGTGCCAGCAGCCCCCGGTTGAGGAGTGGCACAGATACGCAGTATTTT	TRBJ2-3	TRBV4-2	.	16	many
CASSLAQGHTEAFF	TGTGCCAGCAGCTTAGCCCAGGGACACACTGAAGCTTTCTTT	TRBJ1-1	TRBV7-9	.	14	many
CASSFREIQETQYF	TGTGCCAGCAGCTTTCGGGAGATTCAAGAGACCCAGTACTTC	TRBJ2-5	TRBV11-2	.	14	medium-sized
CASSATPSAEAFF	TGTGCCAGCAGCGCAACACCCAGCGCTGAAGCTTTCTTT	TRBJ1-1	TRBV9	.	13	many
CASSRTLLTYEQYF	TGTGCCAGCAGCCGGACGTTACTTACCTACGAGCAGTACTTC	TRBJ2-7	TRBV7-2	.	14	.
CASRAGTGNYNEQFF	TGTGCCAGCCGCGCAGGGACAGGCAACTACAATGAGCAGTTCTTC	TRBJ2-1	TRBV7-9	TRBD1	15	many
CASSSKEGPTNNEQFF	TGCGCCAGCAGCAGTAAGGAGGGCCCAACGAACAATGAGCAGTTCTTC	TRBJ2-1	TRBV4-1	.	16	many
CASSRRGGSTGELFF	TGTGCCAGTAGTCGGAGGGGAGGCTCCACCGGGGAGCTGTTTTTT	TRBJ2-2	TRBV19	.	15	.
CASSLYVGNTEAFF	TGTGCCAGCAGCTTGTATGTAGGGAACACTGAAGCTTTCTTT	TRBJ1-1	TRBV5-4	.	14	many
CASGEGGNTIYF	TGTGCCAGCGGGGAAGGTGGAAACACCATATATTTT	TRBJ1-3	TRBV7-6	.	12	few
CASSVLAGGSYNEQFF	TGCGCCAGCAGTGTACTAGCGGGGGGCTCCTACAATGAGCAGTTCTTC	TRBJ2-1	TRBV5-1	TRBD2	16	many
CASHTGGLTNTEAFF	TGTGCCAGTCATACAGGGGGCTTAACGAACACTGAAGCTTTCTTT	TRBJ1-1	TRBV6-2/TRBV6-3	TRBD1	15	many
CASSPRSGEQYF	TGTGCCAGCAGTCCTAGATCGGGCGAGCAGTACTTC	TRBJ2-7	TRBV6-2/TRBV6-3	.	12	few
CASSYEGTGELFF	TGTGCCAGCAGTTACGAGGGCACCGGGGAGCTGTTTTTT	TRBJ2-2	TRBV6-5	.	13	many
CASSLATVGRETQYF	TGCGCCAGCAGCTTGGCCACAGTTGGACGAGAGACCCAGTACTTC	TRBJ2-5	TRBV5-1	.	15	many
CASVGGDRNTIYF	TGTGCCAGCGTCGGTGGAGATAGAAACACCATATATTTT	TRBJ1-3	TRBV2	.	13	.
CSVEKRDLSDTQYF	TGCAGCGTTGAAAAAAGGGACTTGTCAGATACGCAGTATTTT	TRBJ2-3	TRBV29-1	.	14	many
CASSLPSAGLARDNEQFF	TGTGCCAGCAGCTTACCTTCGGCGGGACTAGCGAGAGACAATGAGCAGTTCTTC	TRBJ2-1	TRBV7-8	TRBD2	18	.
CASSQDPPSTGGVNSPLHF	TGTGCCAGCAGCCAAGATCCCCCCTCGACAGGGGGCGTTAATTCACCCCTCCACTTT	TRBJ1-6	TRBV4-2	TRBD1	19	few
CSVRTGPLYEQYF	TGCAGCGTTCGGACAGGGCCGTTATACGAGCAGTACTTC	TRBJ2-7	TRBV29-1	TRBD1	13	.
CASSSGTGDQHF	TGTGCCAGCAGTTCCGGGACAGGAGACCAGCATTTT	TRBJ1-5	TRBV6-5	TRBD1	12	few
CASRPGPSNTEAFF	TGTGCCAGCAGACCGGGACCTTCGAACACTGAAGCTTTCTTT	TRBJ1-1	TRBV6-5	.	14	many
CASSQELQGGGRTGELFF	TGCGCCAGCAGCCAAGAGTTACAGGGGGGTGGTAGGACCGGGGAGCTGTTTTTT	TRBJ2-2	TRBV4-1	TRBD1	18	.
CSARGIQGKPSEQYF	TGCAGTGCTAGAGGTATCCAGGGGAAACCCTCCGAGCAGTACTTC	TRBJ2-7	TRBV20-1	.	15	many
CSARAPRSTDTQYF	TGCAGTGCTAGAGCCCCTCGAAGCACAGATACGCAGTATTTT	TRBJ2-3	TRBV20-1	.	14	many
CASSYSPAGAGGANVLTF	TGTGCCAGCAGTTACTCCCCAGCAGGGGCGGGAGGGGCCAACGTCCTGACTTTC	TRBJ2-6	TRBV6-5	.	18	.
CASSRGDSTYEQYF	TGCGCCAGCAGCCGGGGAGACAGTACCTACGAGCAGTACTTC	TRBJ2-7	TRBV5-1	.	14	few
CASSPGQGPPEQYF	TGTGCCAGCTCCCCGGGACAGGGGCCCCCCGAGCAGTACTTC	TRBJ2-7	TRBV18	TRBD1	14	many
CASSVGRLGRTDTQYF	TGTGCCAGCAGTGTGGGGAGGTTAGGGCGCACAGATACGCAGTATTTT	TRBJ2-3	TRBV6-1	.	16	many
CSASANRGNQPQHF	TGCAGTGCTAGCGCGAACAGGGGCAATCAGCCCCAGCATTTT	TRBJ1-5	TRBV20-1	.	14	.
CSASRWQMNEKLFF	TGCAGTGCTAGTCGGTGGCAGATGAATGAAAAACTGTTTTTT	TRBJ1-4	TRBV20-1	.	14	many
CAWSVLLGGNQPQHF	TGTGCCTGGAGTGTATTGCTGGGGGGGAATCAGCCCCAGCATTTT	TRBJ1-5	TRBV30	.	15	few
CASSVRARTYEQYF	TGTGCCAGCAGCGTAAGGGCCAGGACCTACGAGCAGTACTTC	TRBJ2-7	TRBV9	.	14	.